This entry features one T cell receptor beta chain sequence. This CDR3 has 15 residues. Germline CDR1 is SGHNT and CDR2 is YYREEE (reference sequence). V lost 4 bases and J lost 1; bases outside the gene matches: 6. The data derive from a study of blood T cell repertoires in COVID-19. Whole-study context: Specimens from acute and convalescent COVID-19 originated in the United States, Italy and Spain.

TCRdb's table, derived via immunoSEQ multiplex PCR, lists solely in-frame clones and lacks some. Counted here are 25,000 to 30,000 clones, over 70% occurring once; the ten biggest clones make up 40% to 65%. The origin of this receptor is a man aged 45 to 65 with active or convalescent COVID-19. What was sequenced was peripheral blood. The chain recombines TRBV5-4 with TRBJ2-5; 8 positions agree with TRBD1. The CDR3 loop reads CASSTRTGPQETQYF. The CDR3 DNA is TGTGCCAGCAGCACCCGGACAGGGCCCCAAGAGACCCAGTACTTC.